The rows below give T cell receptor beta chains drawn from one sample of a study of T cell repertoires in cytomegalovirus infection. TCRdb reanalysed the reads using MiXCR and keeps one entry per CDR3 protein. The sample records hundreds of thousands of distinct CDR3 sequences, approximately 31% being singletons. The sample consisted of PBMCs. The receptors here all came from a human donor in good health (CMV status not recorded). Some clones in this sample may be carry-over from other donors' samples. Both conserved end residues are part of each CDR3. Each record gives: clone size, CDR3 length, D gene, V gene, J gene, CDR3 DNA, CDR3 protein. A D gene is named only where the DNA matches it firmly. The listing skips clone size in some rows; elsewhere it reads once, few, many or a size class.

clone_size: .; cdr3_length: 16; d_call: .; v_call: TRBV20-1; j_call: TRBJ1-2; cdr3_nt: TGCAGTGCAATAGCAATCTCCAGCGCCGTTAACTATGGCTACACCTTC; cdr3_aa: CSAIAISSAVNYGYTF
clone_size: .; cdr3_length: 14; d_call: .; v_call: TRBV20-1; j_call: TRBJ2-5; cdr3_nt: TGCAGTGCTAGCCAGCGAGGGAGGCAAGAGACCCAGTACTTC; cdr3_aa: CSASQRGRQETQYF
clone_size: many; cdr3_length: 15; d_call: TRBD1; v_call: TRBV7-6; j_call: TRBJ1-2; cdr3_nt: TGTGCCAGCAGCTTAGGGACAGGGATTCCCAATGGCTACACCTTC; cdr3_aa: CASSLGTGIPNGYTF
clone_size: .; cdr3_length: 14; d_call: .; v_call: TRBV30; j_call: TRBJ1-2; cdr3_nt: TGTGCCTGGACTTTCTTTGGCAGCAACTATGGCTACACCTTC; cdr3_aa: CAWTFFGSNYGYTF
clone_size: .; cdr3_length: 15; d_call: TRBD1; v_call: TRBV11-2; j_call: TRBJ2-7; cdr3_nt: TGTGCCAGCGGGACGCAGACAGGGTCCTCCTACGAGCAGTACTTC; cdr3_aa: CASGTQTGSSYEQYF
clone_size: few; cdr3_length: 16; d_call: TRBD1; v_call: TRBV6-6; j_call: TRBJ2-1; cdr3_nt: TGTGCCAGCAGTTACCCTCGACAGGGCGCTTACAATGAGCAGTTCTTC; cdr3_aa: CASSYPRQGAYNEQFF
clone_size: many; cdr3_length: 16; d_call: TRBD1; v_call: TRBV7-6; j_call: TRBJ2-7; cdr3_nt: TGTGCCAGCAGCCCCCGATCGGGACAGGGATCTTACGAGCAGTACTTC; cdr3_aa: CASSPRSGQGSYEQYF
clone_size: .; cdr3_length: 16; d_call: .; v_call: TRBV5-1; j_call: TRBJ1-1; cdr3_nt: TGCGCCAGCAGCTCGCAAATTACAGACATGAACACTGAAGCTTTCTTT; cdr3_aa: CASSSQITDMNTEAFF
clone_size: few; cdr3_length: 18; d_call: TRBD2; v_call: TRBV28; j_call: TRBJ2-1; cdr3_nt: TGTGCCAGCAGTTTAAAGCTGGGGCGGGGGGGAACTTACAATGAGCAGTTCTTC; cdr3_aa: CASSLKLGRGGTYNEQFF
clone_size: once; cdr3_length: 19; d_call: TRBD2; v_call: TRBV19; j_call: TRBJ2-2; cdr3_nt: TGTGCCAGTAGCAAAAGGACTAGCGGGGGATTTTCGAACACCGGGGAGCTGTTTTTT; cdr3_aa: CASSKRTSGGFSNTGELFF
clone_size: .; cdr3_length: 15; d_call: .; v_call: TRBV11-2; j_call: TRBJ2-4; cdr3_nt: TGTGCCAGCAGCCTAGCGACCTCTCTCCTAAACATTCAGTACTTC; cdr3_aa: CASSLATSLLNIQYF
clone_size: .; cdr3_length: 16; d_call: .; v_call: TRBV29-1; j_call: TRBJ2-1; cdr3_nt: TGCAGCGTTGAAACCCCGGAGCCGACCACCTACAATGAGCAGTTCTTC; cdr3_aa: CSVETPEPTTYNEQFF
clone_size: many; cdr3_length: 13; d_call: .; v_call: TRBV7-9; j_call: TRBJ2-2; cdr3_nt: TGTGCCTACAACCGGGGGAACACCGGGGAGCTGTTTTTT; cdr3_aa: CAYNRGNTGELFF
clone_size: few; cdr3_length: 14; d_call: .; v_call: TRBV6-1; j_call: TRBJ2-5; cdr3_nt: TGTGCCAGCAGTCGGGGGGCGCTCCAAGAGACCCAGTACTTC; cdr3_aa: CASSRGALQETQYF
clone_size: .; cdr3_length: 16; d_call: .; v_call: TRBV20-1; j_call: TRBJ1-4; cdr3_nt: TGCAGTGCTAGCAGCCCGGGGACGACGACGAATGAAAAACTGTTTTTT; cdr3_aa: CSASSPGTTTNEKLFF
clone_size: .; cdr3_length: 18; d_call: .; v_call: TRBV20-1; j_call: TRBJ1-5; cdr3_nt: TGCAGTGCCGCTCCACCAGGACTCCTTACAAATAGCAATCAGCCCCAGCATTTT; cdr3_aa: CSAAPPGLLTNSNQPQHF
clone_size: .; cdr3_length: 16; d_call: .; v_call: TRBV5-4; j_call: TRBJ1-6; cdr3_nt: TGTGCCAGCAGCTTGAGGGGGGCTCTTTCCGTTTCACCCCTCCACTTT; cdr3_aa: CASSLRGALSVSPLHF
clone_size: .; cdr3_length: 16; d_call: .; v_call: TRBV4-1; j_call: TRBJ1-6; cdr3_nt: TGCGCCAGCAGCCACGATGGTACAGGGAATAATTCACCCCTCCACTTT; cdr3_aa: CASSHDGTGNNSPLHF
clone_size: many; cdr3_length: 16; d_call: TRBD1; v_call: TRBV10-3; j_call: TRBJ2-7; cdr3_nt: TGTGCCATCAGTGAGTCAGGGACAGGGGATCCTCTCGAGCAGTACTTC; cdr3_aa: CAISESGTGDPLEQYF
clone_size: .; cdr3_length: 14; d_call: .; v_call: TRBV19; j_call: TRBJ1-1; cdr3_nt: TGTGCCAGTAGTATCGAGTGGGGGGCCGGTGAAGCTTTCTTT; cdr3_aa: CASSIEWGAGEAFF
clone_size: .; cdr3_length: 14; d_call: TRBD2; v_call: TRBV10-3; j_call: TRBJ2-7; cdr3_nt: TGTGCCATCAGTGGGACTAGCGGGGGTCGGGAGCAGTACTTC; cdr3_aa: CAISGTSGGREQYF
clone_size: many; cdr3_length: 14; d_call: .; v_call: TRBV28; j_call: TRBJ1-1; cdr3_nt: TGTGCCAGCAGTCCCCTTGAAGCGAACACTGAAGCTTTCTTT; cdr3_aa: CASSPLEANTEAFF
clone_size: .; cdr3_length: 14; d_call: .; v_call: TRBV20-1; j_call: TRBJ2-7; cdr3_nt: TGCAGTGCTAGAGATCAGTCGGGGCCCTACGAGCAGTACTTC; cdr3_aa: CSARDQSGPYEQYF
clone_size: .; cdr3_length: 14; d_call: .; v_call: TRBV18; j_call: TRBJ2-5; cdr3_nt: TGTGCCAGCTCCCCGGGAGGGGGCTGGGAGACCCAGTACTTC; cdr3_aa: CASSPGGGWETQYF
clone_size: once; cdr3_length: 15; d_call: .; v_call: TRBV10-2; j_call: TRBJ1-3; cdr3_nt: TGCGCCAGCAGTGGGATCTACAGGGAAGAAAACACCATATATTTT; cdr3_aa: CASSGIYREENTIYF
clone_size: few; cdr3_length: 17; d_call: .; v_call: TRBV6-2/TRBV6-3; j_call: TRBJ1-6; cdr3_nt: TGTGCCAGCAGCCAAAGCCGGGGCCAGCTCTATAATTCACCCCTCCACTTT; cdr3_aa: CASSQSRGQLYNSPLHF
clone_size: few; cdr3_length: 12; d_call: TRBD1; v_call: TRBV10-3; j_call: TRBJ2-7; cdr3_nt: TGTGCCATCAGTGATGGGACAGACGAGCAGTACTTC; cdr3_aa: CAISDGTDEQYF
clone_size: .; cdr3_length: 13; d_call: .; v_call: TRBV7-2; j_call: TRBJ2-7; cdr3_nt: TGTGCCAGCAGCCCCCCGACAGTTTACGAGCAGTACTTC; cdr3_aa: CASSPPTVYEQYF
clone_size: few; cdr3_length: 14; d_call: .; v_call: TRBV12-3/TRBV12-4; j_call: TRBJ1-2; cdr3_nt: TGTGCCAGCAGTTTATGGACAGCGAGGAGTGGCTACACCTTC; cdr3_aa: CASSLWTARSGYTF
clone_size: .; cdr3_length: 14; d_call: .; v_call: TRBV19; j_call: TRBJ1-1; cdr3_nt: TGTGCCAGTAGTAGAGACGGTATGAACACTGAAGCTTTCTTT; cdr3_aa: CASSRDGMNTEAFF
clone_size: once; cdr3_length: 15; d_call: TRBD2; v_call: TRBV15; j_call: TRBJ2-5; cdr3_nt: TGTGCCACCAGCAGAGGTGGGGCGGGGGAAGAGACCCAGTACTTC; cdr3_aa: CATSRGGAGEETQYF
clone_size: .; cdr3_length: 12; d_call: .; v_call: TRBV19; j_call: TRBJ1-1; cdr3_nt: TGTGCCAGCGGGCAGGGAGTCACTGAAGCTTTCTTT; cdr3_aa: CASGQGVTEAFF
clone_size: many; cdr3_length: 12; d_call: .; v_call: TRBV7-6; j_call: TRBJ2-1; cdr3_nt: TGTGCCAGCAGCCCCAGCCCCCCTGAGCAGTTCTTC; cdr3_aa: CASSPSPPEQFF
clone_size: many; cdr3_length: 15; d_call: .; v_call: TRBV7-2; j_call: TRBJ2-5; cdr3_nt: TGTGCCAGCAGCTTAGGGTCCACGCCTCAAGAGACCCAGTACTTC; cdr3_aa: CASSLGSTPQETQYF
clone_size: many; cdr3_length: 15; d_call: .; v_call: TRBV7-8; j_call: TRBJ1-5; cdr3_nt: TGTGCCAGCAGCTTAGCAGGGGGAGGCAATCAGCCCCAGCATTTT; cdr3_aa: CASSLAGGGNQPQHF
clone_size: .; cdr3_length: 16; d_call: TRBD1; v_call: TRBV19; j_call: TRBJ1-1; cdr3_nt: TGTGCCACCTCGGACAGGGGGCGCGGAATGAACACTGAAGCTTTCTTT; cdr3_aa: CATSDRGRGMNTEAFF
clone_size: few; cdr3_length: 17; d_call: .; v_call: TRBV12-3/TRBV12-4; j_call: TRBJ2-7; cdr3_nt: TGTGCCAGCAGTAAAGGCCTTGGGGGGAGGAGCTCCTACGAGCAGTACTTC; cdr3_aa: CASSKGLGGRSSYEQYF
clone_size: .; cdr3_length: 15; d_call: .; v_call: TRBV5-1; j_call: TRBJ1-6; cdr3_nt: TGCGCCAGCAGCTTGGAGCAGGGGCATAATTCACCCCTCCACTTT; cdr3_aa: CASSLEQGHNSPLHF
clone_size: .; cdr3_length: 15; d_call: .; v_call: TRBV27; j_call: TRBJ2-3; cdr3_nt: TGTGCCAGCAGTTTATTGTACCAGGGGACAGATACGCAGTATTTT; cdr3_aa: CASSLLYQGTDTQYF
clone_size: medium-sized; cdr3_length: 17; d_call: .; v_call: TRBV7-8; j_call: TRBJ1-5; cdr3_nt: TGTGCCAGCAGCTTAGACCAAGCCACCAAGGCAAATCAGCCCCAGCATTTT; cdr3_aa: CASSLDQATKANQPQHF
clone_size: once; cdr3_length: 15; d_call: .; v_call: TRBV7-2; j_call: TRBJ2-6; cdr3_nt: TGTGCCAGCAGCTTGGGCAGCTCTGGGACCAACGTCCTGACTTTC; cdr3_aa: CASSLGSSGTNVLTF
clone_size: .; cdr3_length: 14; d_call: .; v_call: TRBV27; j_call: TRBJ1-6; cdr3_nt: TGTGCCTGCAGTTTATCTCTGGGGATGACACCCCCCCACTTT; cdr3_aa: CACSLSLGMTPPHF
clone_size: .; cdr3_length: 13; d_call: .; v_call: TRBV29-1; j_call: TRBJ2-5; cdr3_nt: TGCAGCGCTGAACAGGGACCCCAAGAGACCCAGTACTTC; cdr3_aa: CSAEQGPQETQYF
clone_size: .; cdr3_length: 17; d_call: TRBD2; v_call: TRBV20-1; j_call: TRBJ2-3; cdr3_nt: TGCAGTGCTGGGGACTGGGGCAGCGGGGGGGCGTCAGATACGCAGTATTTT; cdr3_aa: CSAGDWGSGGASDTQYF
clone_size: once; cdr3_length: 20; d_call: TRBD1; v_call: TRBV23-1; j_call: TRBJ2-7; cdr3_nt: TGCGCCAGCAGTCAATCGAGGTCACCCTCGGCGGGACAGGGTTCCTACGAGCAGTACTTC; cdr3_aa: CASSQSRSPSAGQGSYEQYF
clone_size: many; cdr3_length: 12; d_call: .; v_call: TRBV7-9; j_call: TRBJ1-2; cdr3_nt: TGTGCCAGCAGCTACTCCGGGAAGCCGGGCACCTTC; cdr3_aa: CASSYSGKPGTF
clone_size: once; cdr3_length: 13; d_call: .; v_call: TRBV7-6; j_call: TRBJ2-5; cdr3_nt: TGTGCCAGCAGCTTACGGGGCCAAGGGACCCAGTACTTC; cdr3_aa: CASSLRGQGTQYF
clone_size: few; cdr3_length: 15; d_call: TRBD2; v_call: TRBV25-1; j_call: TRBJ2-7; cdr3_nt: TGTGCCAGCAGTGTGACTAGCGGGGGGGCTTACGAGCAGTACTTC; cdr3_aa: CASSVTSGGAYEQYF
clone_size: few; cdr3_length: 13; d_call: .; v_call: TRBV2; j_call: TRBJ1-2; cdr3_nt: TGTGCCAGCAGGGAACGGAGCTCGGATGGCTACACCTTC; cdr3_aa: CASRERSSDGYTF
clone_size: .; cdr3_length: 14; d_call: .; v_call: TRBV7-6; j_call: TRBJ2-3; cdr3_nt: TGTGCCAGCAGATTGGGAAGGGCATCTCATACGCAGTATTTT; cdr3_aa: CASRLGRASHTQYF
clone_size: few; cdr3_length: 14; d_call: .; v_call: TRBV19; j_call: TRBJ1-4; cdr3_nt: TGTGCCAGTAGTGTGGACAGAACTAATGAAAAACTGTTTTTT; cdr3_aa: CASSVDRTNEKLFF
clone_size: few; cdr3_length: 16; d_call: .; v_call: TRBV5-6; j_call: TRBJ2-1; cdr3_nt: TGTGCCAGCAGCTTGCGAGGACCGCACGCGGGCAATGAGCAGTTCTTC; cdr3_aa: CASSLRGPHAGNEQFF
clone_size: few; cdr3_length: 15; d_call: .; v_call: TRBV20-1; j_call: TRBJ1-5; cdr3_nt: TGCAGTGCTAGAGTTGAGTTTGATAGCAATCAGCCCCAGCATTTT; cdr3_aa: CSARVEFDSNQPQHF
clone_size: .; cdr3_length: 13; d_call: .; v_call: TRBV4-3; j_call: TRBJ2-5; cdr3_nt: TGCGCCAGCAGCCAAGCTGCCCAAGAGACCCAGTACTTC; cdr3_aa: CASSQAAQETQYF
clone_size: few; cdr3_length: 12; d_call: .; v_call: TRBV7-8; j_call: TRBJ2-1; cdr3_nt: TGTGCCAGCAGCTTAGATTTAGTTGAGCAGTTCTTC; cdr3_aa: CASSLDLVEQFF
clone_size: many; cdr3_length: 16; d_call: TRBD2; v_call: TRBV5-6; j_call: TRBJ2-5; cdr3_nt: TGTGCCAGCAGCTTGGGGCCTAGCGGTTTTCAAGAGACCCAGTACTTC; cdr3_aa: CASSLGPSGFQETQYF
clone_size: many; cdr3_length: 15; d_call: .; v_call: TRBV7-6; j_call: TRBJ2-7; cdr3_nt: TGTGCCAGCAGCCCAACGGACAGTTCATCCTACGAGCAGTACTTC; cdr3_aa: CASSPTDSSSYEQYF
clone_size: .; cdr3_length: 14; d_call: .; v_call: TRBV12-3/TRBV12-4; j_call: TRBJ1-2; cdr3_nt: TGTGCCAGCAGTGAAACCCAGGGCAACTATGGCTACACCTTC; cdr3_aa: CASSETQGNYGYTF
clone_size: .; cdr3_length: 12; d_call: .; v_call: TRBV9; j_call: TRBJ2-3; cdr3_nt: TGTGCCAGCAGGGGTTACACAGATACGCAGTATTTT; cdr3_aa: CASRGYTDTQYF